Presented here are 8 T cell receptor beta chains from one specimen sequenced in a study of shared clonotypes between healthy human individuals. Data came from immunoSEQ multiplex PCR; TCRdb stores just in-frame clones and leaves some out. The table includes about 2.4 million clones, approximately 94% detected once. Sequenced: naive CD4+ T cells from PBMCs. Subset described: CD45RA+ positively selected. These receptors were taken from a man aged 18 to 35 in good health. Some clones in this sample may be carry-over from other donors' samples.

The CDR3 protein is CASNEGTEADTQYF. As DNA, the CDR3 is TGTGCCAGCAATGAAGGGACCGAGGCAGATACGCAGTATTTT. V and J are TRBV27 and TRBJ2-3; D could derive from TRBD1 or TRBD2 (5 bases each). In germline, CDR1 is MNHEY, CDR2 SMNVEV (reference sequence). The CDR3 spans 14 residues. V was cut by 7 bases and J by 4 bases, with 15 bases left in between.

This chain uses TRBV5-6 with TRBJ2-1, with TRBD2 matching 11 bases. J was trimmed by 4 bases and V by 4 bases; bases with no gene match: 7. The CDR3 has 16 amino acids. Germline V lookup: CDR1 SGHDT, CDR2 YYEEEE. The CDR3 reads CASSAPGTSGYNEQFF. The CDR3 DNA follows: TGTGCCAGCAGCGCGCCCGGGACTAGCGGTTACAATGAGCAGTTCTTC.

DNA for the CDR3: TGTGCCAGCAGCACCTGGACGGAAACTCGCCAAGAGACCCAGTACTTC. Amino acids: CASSTWTETRQETQYF. The rearrangement links TRBV5-6 to TRBJ2-5; D gene uncertain. Trimming left V 4 bases short and J 1 base short, with 17 bases between. Germline V lookup: CDR1 SGHDT, CDR2 YYEEEE. There are 16 residues in the CDR3.

The chain joins TRBV18 to TRBJ1-4; a weak D match, TRBD1 (5 bases). V lost 4 bases to trimming and J lost 3 bases, with 6 bases between them. Germline assignment: CDR1 KGHSH and CDR2 LQKENI. The CDR3 covers 13 residues. CDR3 nucleotides: TGTGCCAGCTCACGGGGGGCTAATGAAAAACTGTTTTTT. This translates into CASSRGANEKLFF.

The chain joins TRBV4-2 to TRBJ2-3; D not resolved. The CDR3 is 16 residues long. Germline V gene data show CDR1 as LGHNA and CDR2 as YNFKEQ. The V gene lost 1 base and the J gene lost 0 bases, with 11 bases spanning the gap. DNA for the CDR3: TGTGCCAGCAGCCAAGGGAATGCGGATAGCACAGATACGCAGTATTTT. Translating gives CASSQGNADSTDTQYF.

In regard to this clone: Other DNA variants within this sample encode the same CDR3. This rearrangement joins TRBV18 to TRBJ2-5; weak D call: TRBD2 (5 bases). The CDR3 covers 13 residues. Trimming took 2 bases from V and 5 from J, leaving 9 bases between them. Germline values: CDR1 KGHSH, CDR2 LQKENI. The CDR3 DNA reads as TGTGCCAGCTCACCATCGAGAGGGGAGACCCAGTACTTC. Protein product: CASSPSRGETQYF.

This clone appeared once. This chain connects TRBV15 to TRBJ1-5; no clear D gene. V was shortened by 3 bases and J by 4 bases, with 13 bases between the two germline ends. This CDR3 has 15 amino acids. Germline V CDR1 and CDR2: LNHNV, YYDKDF (reference sequence). This CDR3 reads CATSRDSGRNQPQHF. CDR3 nucleotides: TGTGCCACCAGCAGGGACTCGGGGAGGAATCAGCCCCAGCATTTT.

J is TRBJ2-7 and V is TRBV6-6; no clear D gene. CDR1 MNHNY and CDR2 SVGAGI come from the germline V gene (reference sequence). V was trimmed by 3 bases and J by 2 bases, leaving 11 bases between them. This CDR3 is built from 14 residues. CDR3 residues: CASSYGRNAYEQYF. CDR3 in DNA: TGTGCCAGCAGTTATGGCAGGAATGCCTACGAGCAGTACTTC.